Listed here are 12 T cell receptor beta chains from one sample, sequenced in a study of T cells in Graves' hyperthyroidism and ophthalmopathy. The CDR3 regions of TCR beta were amplified from RNA transcripts. HTBI primers were employed in a first-round RT-PCR of the TCR CDR3. TCRdb re-derived calls from the multiplex PCR reads in MiXCR, one entry per CDR3 protein. The table lists around 350,000 distinct CDR3 sequences, 15% to 20% of them singletons, with around 35% in the top ten. The sample comprised blood. Receptor source: a woman aged 25 to 39 with Graves' hyperthyroidism that later progressed to Graves' ophthalmopathy.

This clonotype was observed a few times. The missing conserved phenylalanine or tryptophan at the end of this CDR3 makes a read error likely. The rearrangement links TRBV5-1 to TRBJ2-3; the D is unclear. V gave up 4 bases and J gave up 4 bases, with 13 bases separating them. The CDR3 length is 14 residues. Per the germline V gene, CDR1 is SGHRS and CDR2 is YFSETQ. CDR3 coding DNA: TGCGCCAGCAGCCCCACGCCACGGGCAGATACGCAGTATCTT. The encoded protein is CASSPTPRADTQYL.

This clonotype was observed at least ten times. The chain joins TRBV19 to TRBJ1-1, with 9 bases that match TRBD1. The V segment lost 4 bases and the J segment 0 bases; nucleotides outside the gene matches: 9. This CDR3 comprises 17 residues. Germline-derived CDR1 and CDR2 are LNHDA and SQIVND (reference sequence). CDR3 DNA sequence: TGTGCCAGTAGTAAACTTCCGGGACAGGGATTGAACACTGAAGCTTTCTTT. Translation gives CASSKLPGQGLNTEAFF. Together with reference TRBV19 and TRBJ1-1, the CDR3 gives the full variable domain: DGGITQSPKYLFRKEGQNVTLSCEQNLNHDAMYWYRQDPGQGLRLIYYSQIVNDFQKGDIAEGYSVSREKKESFPLTVTSAQKNPTAFYLCASSKLPGQGLNTEAFFGQGTRLTVV.

This chain links TRBV6-1 with TRBJ2-7, with 7 bases aligning to TRBD1. CDR1 and CDR2 from the germline V gene are MNHNS and SASEGT. V dropped 5 bases and J dropped 3; count of bases not matched to a gene: 19. This CDR3 is 18 amino acids long. The DNA for the CDR3 is TGTGCCAGCAGTCCTCTAGGTCAGACAGGGTATCCTTTCTACGAGCAGTACTTC. Protein: CASSPLGQTGYPFYEQYF.

This clonotype came up many times. The chain combines TRBV7-2 with TRBJ2-1; 12 bases are a match to TRBD2. This CDR3 region has 13 residues. Germline V gene lookup returns CDR1 SGHTA and CDR2 FQGNSA. The junction had 5 bases not matched to a gene; V was cut back by 2 bases and J by 15 bases. CDR3 in DNA: TGTGCCAGCAGCTTAACACTAGCGGGAGGTGGGTTCTTC. Translating it yields CASSLTLAGGGFF.

Ten or more counts support this clonotype. The chain carries TRBV12-3 or TRBV12-4 and TRBJ2-3, with a possible D match to TRBD2 (6 bases). V was shortened by 3 bases and J by 6 bases, with 13 bases between the two germline ends. The CDR3 sequence is 14 residues long. CDR3 in DNA: TGTGCCAGCAGTTTCTTCGCGGCGGGGGATACGCAGTATTTT. Its protein is CASSFFAAGDTQYF.

This clonotype was seen ten or more times. J is TRBJ2-1 and V is TRBV11-2; TRBD1 or TRBD2 may be the D gene (7 bases each). This CDR3 comprises 15 residues. V lost 3 bases, J lost 4 bases, and 13 bases lay in between. Germline CDR1 and CDR2: SGHAT and FQNNGV. CDR3 nucleotides: TGTGCCAGCAGCTTCCGACAGGGAGGGTACAATGAGCAGTTCTTC. It yields the protein CASSFRQGGYNEQFF. The full variable domain, in which reference TRBV11-2 and TRBJ2-1 provide the parts outside the CDR3, is EAGVAQSPRYKIIEKRQSVAFWCNPISGHATLYWYQQILGQGPKLLIQFQNNGVVDDSQLPKDRFSAERLKGVDSTLKIQPAKLEDSAVYLCASSFRQGGYNEQFFGPGTRLTVL.

The chain has TRBV6-5 and TRBJ2-1; TRBD2 aligns across 13 bases. The trim removed 2 bases at V and 7 bases at J, leaving 5 bases unmatched. Germline CDR1 and CDR2: MNHEY and SVGAGI. The CDR3 extends over 16 amino acids. CDR3 bases: TGTGCCAGCAGTTACCGGGGACTAGCGGGGTCGAATGAGCAGTTCTTC. Residues: CASSYRGLAGSNEQFF.

The chain is built from TRBV20-1 and TRBJ2-5, with a possible D match to TRBD2 (6 bases). The CDR3 is 12 residues long. Trimming removed 8 bases at V and 9 bases at J, with 19 bases between. Germline CDR1 and CDR2: DFQATT and SNEGSKA (reference sequence). The CDR3 here is CSTQRERRAQYF. CDR3 in DNA: TGCAGTACTCAACGGGAGAGGAGGGCCCAGTACTTC.

This clonotype was recorded many times. This chain uses TRBV27 with TRBJ2-5; 14 bases match TRBD2. The CDR3 is 16 amino acids. CDR1 MNHEY and CDR2 SMNVEV come from the germline V gene (reference sequence). V was clipped by 5 bases and J by 3 bases; unmatched bases: 5. The DNA of the CDR3 is TGTGCCAGCAGTCCGCGACTAGCGGGGGGGAAAGAGACCCAGTACTTC. Translated, it gives CASSPRLAGGKETQYF.

This clonotype showed up just a few times. This chain connects TRBV15 to TRBJ1-4; perhaps TRBD1 as D (5 bases). The ends were cut back, 1 base at V and 11 bases at J, with 14 bases in the middle. CDR1 is LNHNV and CDR2 is YYDKDF in the germline V gene (reference sequence). The CDR3 length is 14 residues. The CDR3 is CATSRVAGLDKLFF. The CDR3 DNA reads as TGTGCCACCAGCAGAGTGGCAGGGTTGGATAAACTGTTTTTT.

This clonotype was counted between two and nine times. V and J are TRBV5-1 and TRBJ1-1; possible D gene TRBD1, 6 bases. The CDR3 sequence is 15 residues long. Trimming cost V 4 bases and J 7 bases, with 20 bases left between them. Germline V gene lookup returns CDR1 SGHRS and CDR2 YFSETQ. The CDR3 sequence is CASSPYGGGAGEAFF. The DNA for the CDR3 is TGCGCCAGCAGCCCCTATGGTGGGGGGGCTGGTGAAGCTTTCTTT.

This clonotype was picked up many times. V gene TRBV28 combines with J gene TRBJ2-3; D might be TRBD2 (5 bases). The ends were cut back, 6 bases at V and 6 bases at J, with 13 bases in the middle. The CDR3 sequence is 13 residues long. Germline loops: CDR1 MDHEN, CDR2 SYDVKM. CDR3 sequence (DNA): TGTGCCAGCAGACTAGGGCTAAGGGATACGCAGTATTTT. Its protein product is CASRLGLRDTQYF.